Sequencing of this T cell receptor beta chain was carried out in a study of blood T cell repertoires in COVID-19. Study-wide background: Collection of acute and convalescent COVID-19 samples took place in the United States, Italy and Spain. T cells, B-cell-depleted T cells, or PBMCs provided the cDNA or gDNA that served as material.

Deletions cut 4 bases from V and 6 bases from J, with 13 bases between. From germline, CDR1 is SGHNT and CDR2 YYREEE (reference sequence). This CDR3 spans 14 amino acids. Under the authors' procedure: Nucleated cell counts were estimated from reference gene primer amplification. Sequencing was performed with immunoSEQ multiplex PCR; in TCRdb, only in-frame clones are kept and a portion is missing. Clone size and V and J calls were adopted from that table, with D and trimming inferred from the DNA. The sample contains approximately 500,000 clones, 70% to 90% of which appear only once. The rearrangement joins TRBV5-4 to TRBJ2-2, with D perhaps TRBD2 (5 bases). This clonotype originated in a human donor in a cohort sampled during active COVID-19. The sample was peripheral blood. The CDR3 DNA reads TGTGCCAGCAGCCCCAAACTAGAGCCCGGGGAGCTGTTTTTT. Protein sequence: CASSPKLEPGELFF.